This T cell receptor (beta chain) was documented in a study of spatial heterogeneity in lung cancer. One entry per CDR3 protein, called by TCRdb with MiXCR from the 5' RACE reads. In the table there are fewer than 45,000 distinct CDR3 sequences, 8% to 11% of which are singletons. Stated time point: blood at routine non-recurrence follow-up after resection. Between the trimmed V and J ends, which lost 8 bases and 2 bases, there was a span of 7 bases. Per the germline V gene, CDR1 is SQVTM and CDR2 is ANQGSEA. The CDR3 has 11 amino acids. This clonotype was detected a few times. Specimen: PBMCs, collected at follow-up. The J gene is TRBJ1-3, the V gene TRBV29-1; D unresolved. The sequence came from a female donor with early-stage non-small cell lung cancer. The DNA of the CDR3 is TGCAGCCTCAGAACTGGAAACACCATATATTTT. Translation gives CSLRTGNTIYF.